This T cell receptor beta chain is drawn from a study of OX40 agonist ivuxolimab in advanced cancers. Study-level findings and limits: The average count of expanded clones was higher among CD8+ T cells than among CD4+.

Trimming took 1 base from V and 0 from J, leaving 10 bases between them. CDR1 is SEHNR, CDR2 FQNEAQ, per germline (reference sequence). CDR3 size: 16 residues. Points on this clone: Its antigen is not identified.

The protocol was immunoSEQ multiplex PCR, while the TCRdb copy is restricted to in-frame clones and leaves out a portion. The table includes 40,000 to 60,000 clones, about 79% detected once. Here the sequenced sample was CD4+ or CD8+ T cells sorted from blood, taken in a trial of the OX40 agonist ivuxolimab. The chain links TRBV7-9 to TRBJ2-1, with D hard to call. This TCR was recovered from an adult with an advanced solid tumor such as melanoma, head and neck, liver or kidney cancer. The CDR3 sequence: CASSLVGRSSYNEQFF. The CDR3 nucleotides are TGTGCCAGCAGCTTAGTAGGACGCAGCTCCTACAATGAGCAGTTCTTC.